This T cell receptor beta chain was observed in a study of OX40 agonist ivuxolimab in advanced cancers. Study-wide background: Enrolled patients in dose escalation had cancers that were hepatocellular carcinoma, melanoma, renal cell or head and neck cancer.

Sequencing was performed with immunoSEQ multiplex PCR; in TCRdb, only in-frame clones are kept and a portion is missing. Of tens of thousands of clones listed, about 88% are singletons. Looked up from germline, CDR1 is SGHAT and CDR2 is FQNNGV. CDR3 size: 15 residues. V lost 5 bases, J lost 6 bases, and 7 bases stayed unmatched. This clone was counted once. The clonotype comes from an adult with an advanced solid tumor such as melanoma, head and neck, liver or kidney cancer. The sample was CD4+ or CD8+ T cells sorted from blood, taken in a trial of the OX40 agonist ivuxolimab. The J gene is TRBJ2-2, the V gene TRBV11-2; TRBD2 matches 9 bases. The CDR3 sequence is CASSLRGGEAGELFF. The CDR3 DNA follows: TGTGCCAGCAGCCTCCGCGGGGGGGAGGCCGGGGAGCTGTTTTTT.